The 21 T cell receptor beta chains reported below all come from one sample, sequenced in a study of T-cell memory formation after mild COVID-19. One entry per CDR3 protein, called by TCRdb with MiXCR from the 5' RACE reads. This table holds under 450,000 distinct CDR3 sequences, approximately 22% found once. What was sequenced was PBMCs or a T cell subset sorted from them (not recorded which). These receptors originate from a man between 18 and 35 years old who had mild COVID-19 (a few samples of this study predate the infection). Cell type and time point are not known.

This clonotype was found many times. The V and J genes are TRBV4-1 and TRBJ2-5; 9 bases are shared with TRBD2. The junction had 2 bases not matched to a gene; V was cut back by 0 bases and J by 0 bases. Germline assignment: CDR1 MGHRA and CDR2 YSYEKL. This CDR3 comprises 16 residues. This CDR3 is CASSQDPSGDQETQYF. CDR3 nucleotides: TGCGCCAGCAGCCAAGATCCTAGCGGGGACCAAGAGACCCAGTACTTC.

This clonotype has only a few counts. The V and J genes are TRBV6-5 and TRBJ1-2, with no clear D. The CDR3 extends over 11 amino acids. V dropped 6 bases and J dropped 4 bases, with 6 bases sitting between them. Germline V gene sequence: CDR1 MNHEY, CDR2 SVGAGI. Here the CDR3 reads CASRASYGYTF. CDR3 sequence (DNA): TGTGCCAGCAGGGCCAGCTATGGCTACACCTTC.

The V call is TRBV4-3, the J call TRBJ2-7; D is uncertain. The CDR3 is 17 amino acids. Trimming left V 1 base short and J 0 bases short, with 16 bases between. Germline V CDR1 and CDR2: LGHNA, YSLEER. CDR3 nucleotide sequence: TGCGCCAGCAGCCAAGGCGTAAAGAATTCCCGCTCCTACGAGCAGTACTTC. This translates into CASSQGVKNSRSYEQYF.

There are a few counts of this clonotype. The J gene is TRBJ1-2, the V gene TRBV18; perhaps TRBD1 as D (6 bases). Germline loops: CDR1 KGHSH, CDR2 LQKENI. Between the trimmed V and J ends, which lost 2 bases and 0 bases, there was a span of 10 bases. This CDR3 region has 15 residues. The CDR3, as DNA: TGTGCCAGCTCACCAGAGGGGGGTACTAACTATGGCTACACCTTC. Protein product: CASSPEGGTNYGYTF. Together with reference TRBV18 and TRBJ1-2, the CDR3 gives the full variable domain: NAGVMQNPRHLVRRRGQEARLRCSPMKGHSHVYWYRQLPEEGLKFMVYLQKENIIDESGMPKERFSAEFPKEGPSILRIQQVVRGDSAAYFCASSPEGGTNYGYTFGSGTRLTVV.

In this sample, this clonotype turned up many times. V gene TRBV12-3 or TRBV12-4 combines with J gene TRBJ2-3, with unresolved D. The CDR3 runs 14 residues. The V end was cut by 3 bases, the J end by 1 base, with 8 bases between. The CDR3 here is CASSFGPGTDTQYF. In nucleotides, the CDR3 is TGTGCCAGCAGTTTTGGGCCCGGCACAGATACGCAGTATTTT.

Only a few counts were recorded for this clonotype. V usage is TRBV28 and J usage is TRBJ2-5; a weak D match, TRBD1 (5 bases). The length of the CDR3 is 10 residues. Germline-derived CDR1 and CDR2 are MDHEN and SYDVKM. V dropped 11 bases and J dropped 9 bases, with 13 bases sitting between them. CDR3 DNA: TGTGCCTGCTCTAGGGGTGCCCAGTACTTC. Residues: CACSRGAQYF.

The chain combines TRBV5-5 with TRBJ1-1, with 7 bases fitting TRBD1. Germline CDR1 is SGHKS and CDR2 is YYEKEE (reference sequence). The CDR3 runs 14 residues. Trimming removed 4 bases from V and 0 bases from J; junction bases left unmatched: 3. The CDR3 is CASSPGGVNTEAFF. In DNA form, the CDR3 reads TGTGCCAGCAGCCCAGGGGGGGTGAACACTGAAGCTTTCTTT.

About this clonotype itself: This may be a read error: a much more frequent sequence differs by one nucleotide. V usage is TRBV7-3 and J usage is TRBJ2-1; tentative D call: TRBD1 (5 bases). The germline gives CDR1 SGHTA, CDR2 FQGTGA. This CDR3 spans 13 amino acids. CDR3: CASSLDSYIEQFF. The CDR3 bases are TGTGCCAGCAGCTTAGACAGCTACATTGAGCAGTTCTTC.

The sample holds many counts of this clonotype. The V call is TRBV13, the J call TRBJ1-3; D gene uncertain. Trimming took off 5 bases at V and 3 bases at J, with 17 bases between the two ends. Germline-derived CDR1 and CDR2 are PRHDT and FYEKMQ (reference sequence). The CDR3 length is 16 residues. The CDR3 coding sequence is TGTGCCAGCAGCCACCGCCCAGGACGGATTGGAAACACCATATATTTT. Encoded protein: CASSHRPGRIGNTIYF. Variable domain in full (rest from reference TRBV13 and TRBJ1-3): AAGVIQSPRHLIKEKRETATLKCYPIPRHDTVYWYQQGPGQDPQFLISFYEKMQSDKGSIPDRFSAQQFSDYHSELNMSSLELGDSALYFCASSHRPGRIGNTIYFGEGSWLTVV.

The CDR3 nucleotides are TGCGCCAGCCGCCAGAGCTCCTACAATGAGCAGTTCTTC. Translation gives CASRQSSYNEQFF. The rearrangement uses TRBV5-1 and TRBJ2-1, with D hard to call. There are 13 residues in the CDR3. Germline-derived CDR1 and CDR2 are SGHRS and YFSETQ. With 7 bases removed from V and 0 bases from J, the gap between germline ends came to 8 bases.

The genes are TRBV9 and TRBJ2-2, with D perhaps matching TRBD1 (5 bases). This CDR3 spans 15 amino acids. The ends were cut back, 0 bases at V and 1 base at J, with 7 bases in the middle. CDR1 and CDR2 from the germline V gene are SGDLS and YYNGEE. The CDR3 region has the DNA TGTGCCAGCAGCGTAGGAGGACAGAACACCGGGGAGCTGTTTTTT. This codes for CASSVGGQNTGELFF.

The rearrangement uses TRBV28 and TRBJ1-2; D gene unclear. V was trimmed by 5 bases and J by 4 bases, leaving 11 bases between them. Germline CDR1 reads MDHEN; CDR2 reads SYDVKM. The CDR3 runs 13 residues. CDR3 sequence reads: CASSVLRAYGYTF. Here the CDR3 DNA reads TGTGCCAGCAGTGTCTTGCGAGCCTATGGCTACACCTTC.

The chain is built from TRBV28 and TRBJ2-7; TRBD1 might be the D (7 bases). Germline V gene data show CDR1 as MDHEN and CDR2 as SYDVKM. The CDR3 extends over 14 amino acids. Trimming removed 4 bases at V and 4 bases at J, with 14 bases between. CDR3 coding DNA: TGTGCCAGCAGTTCCAGACAGGGAGGTTACGAGCAGTACGTC. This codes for CASSSRQGGYEQYV.

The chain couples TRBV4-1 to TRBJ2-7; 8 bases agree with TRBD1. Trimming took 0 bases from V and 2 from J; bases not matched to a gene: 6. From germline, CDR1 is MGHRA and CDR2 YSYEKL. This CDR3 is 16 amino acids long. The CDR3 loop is CASSQDMRQGTYEQYV. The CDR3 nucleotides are TGCGCCAGCAGCCAAGACATGAGACAGGGGACCTACGAGCAGTACGTC.

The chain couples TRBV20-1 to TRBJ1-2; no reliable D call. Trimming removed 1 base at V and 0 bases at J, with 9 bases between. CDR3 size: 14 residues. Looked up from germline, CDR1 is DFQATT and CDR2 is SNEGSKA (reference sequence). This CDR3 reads CSARVGWTNYGYTF. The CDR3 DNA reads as TGCAGTGCTAGAGTGGGGTGGACTAACTATGGCTACACCTTC.

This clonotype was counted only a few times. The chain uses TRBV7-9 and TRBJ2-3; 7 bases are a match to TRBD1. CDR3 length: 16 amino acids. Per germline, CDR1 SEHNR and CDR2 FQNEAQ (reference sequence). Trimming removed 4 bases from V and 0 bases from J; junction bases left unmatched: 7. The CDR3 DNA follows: TGTGCCAGCAGCTCCCGGGACAGAGCTAGCACAGATACGCAGTATTTT. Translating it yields CASSSRDRASTDTQYF. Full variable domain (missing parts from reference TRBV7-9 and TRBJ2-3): DTGVSQNPRHKITKRGQNVTFRCDPISEHNRLYWYRQTLGQGPEFLTYFQNEAQLEKSRLLSDRFSAERPKGSFSTLEIQRTEQGDSAMYLCASSSRDRASTDTQYFGPGTRLTVL.

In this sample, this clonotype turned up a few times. The CDR3 region has the DNA TGTGCCAGCTCACCACGTATGGTCAGCGAACCCCTCCACTTT. Protein product: CASSPRMVSEPLHF. This chain links TRBV18 with TRBJ1-6; D is undetermined. The CDR3 is made up of 14 amino acids. Deletions cut 1 base from V and 12 bases from J, with 13 bases between. Germline V lookup: CDR1 KGHSH, CDR2 LQKENI.

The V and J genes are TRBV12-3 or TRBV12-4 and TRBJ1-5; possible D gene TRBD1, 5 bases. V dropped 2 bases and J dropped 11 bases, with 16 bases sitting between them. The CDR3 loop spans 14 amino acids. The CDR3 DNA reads TGTGCCAGCAGTTTATGGGGCGATATCAGGGCCCAGCATTTT. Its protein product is CASSLWGDIRAQHF.

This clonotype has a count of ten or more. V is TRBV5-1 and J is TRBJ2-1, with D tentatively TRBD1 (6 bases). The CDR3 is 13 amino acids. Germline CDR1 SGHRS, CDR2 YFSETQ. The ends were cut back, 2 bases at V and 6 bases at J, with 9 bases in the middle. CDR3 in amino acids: CASSFTGFNEQFF. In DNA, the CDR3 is TGCGCCAGCAGCTTCACAGGGTTCAATGAGCAGTTCTTC.

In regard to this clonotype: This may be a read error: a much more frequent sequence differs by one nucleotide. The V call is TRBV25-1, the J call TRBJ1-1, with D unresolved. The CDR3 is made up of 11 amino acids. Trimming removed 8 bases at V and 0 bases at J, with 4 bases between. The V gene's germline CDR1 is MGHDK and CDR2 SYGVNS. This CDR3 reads CASGVNTEAFF. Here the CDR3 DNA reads TGTGCCAGCGGGGTGAACACTGAAGCTTTCTTT.

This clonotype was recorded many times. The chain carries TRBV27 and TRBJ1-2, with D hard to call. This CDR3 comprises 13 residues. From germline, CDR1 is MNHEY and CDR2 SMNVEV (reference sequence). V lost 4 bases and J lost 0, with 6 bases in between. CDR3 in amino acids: CASSSEANYGYTF. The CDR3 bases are TGTGCCAGCAGTTCAGAAGCTAACTATGGCTACACCTTC.